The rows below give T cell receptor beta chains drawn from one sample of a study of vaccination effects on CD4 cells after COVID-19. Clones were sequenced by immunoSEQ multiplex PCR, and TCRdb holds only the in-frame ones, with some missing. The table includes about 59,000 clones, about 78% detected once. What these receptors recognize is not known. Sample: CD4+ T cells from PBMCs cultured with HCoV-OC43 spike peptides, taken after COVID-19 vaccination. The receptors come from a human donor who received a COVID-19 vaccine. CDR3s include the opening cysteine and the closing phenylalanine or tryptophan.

CDR3: CASSVVPRGQRNTEAFF; J: TRBJ1-1; V: TRBV9
CDR3: CASLLRIGQNYGYTF; J: TRBJ1-2; V: TRBV28
CDR3: CASSAGTAGANVLTF; J: TRBJ2-6; V: TRBV7-3
CDR3: CASSQTPGNEQFF; J: TRBJ2-1; V: TRBV5-4
CDR3: CASSPTPGLAGDNEQFF; J: TRBJ2-1; V: TRBV9
CDR3: CASSYGGTSGGDTQYF; J: TRBJ2-3; V: TRBV6-2/TRBV6-3
CDR3: CASSLQGAKGYTF; J: TRBJ1-2; V: TRBV7-2
CDR3: CASSAPGQGALYGYTF; J: TRBJ1-2; V: TRBV9
CDR3: CATSDWSSGDGNEQFF; J: TRBJ2-1; V: TRBV24-1
CDR3: CASSSDRGRETQYF; J: TRBJ2-5; V: TRBV5-1
CDR3: CASSSRVGARTGELFF; J: TRBJ2-2; V: TRBV7-3
CDR3: CASSEQASAQTQYF; J: TRBJ2-5; V: TRBV2
CDR3: CASSLVPVGHPSNTGELFF; J: TRBJ2-2; V: TRBV5-1
CDR3: CASSRGGTQETQYF; J: TRBJ2-5; V: TRBV7-2
CDR3: CSARGGNTIYF; J: TRBJ1-3; V: TRBV20-1
CDR3: CASSRPGDRGLVQPQHF; J: TRBJ1-5; V: TRBV19
CDR3: CASSEGGSRTNEKLFF; J: TRBJ1-4; V: TRBV6-1
CDR3: CASSETSGGALEQFF; J: TRBJ2-1; V: TRBV2
CDR3: CASSPGPIGNTIYF; J: TRBJ1-3; V: TRBV30
CDR3: CASSLDISLETQYF; J: TRBJ2-5; V: TRBV7-9
CDR3: CASSLESGVGRYNEQFF; J: TRBJ2-1; V: TRBV7-6
CDR3: CASSPPLRDTEAFF; J: TRBJ1-1; V: TRBV18
CDR3: CASSFRGVPEAFF; J: TRBJ1-1; V: TRBV5-1
CDR3: CASSPGTGHSPLHF; J: TRBJ1-6; V: TRBV19
CDR3: CASSQDSLGGYTF; J: TRBJ1-2; V: TRBV4-3
CDR3: CASSVIGDGSGNTIYF; J: TRBJ1-3; V: TRBV9
CDR3: CASSLTGSSGANVLTF; J: TRBJ2-6; V: TRBV5-1
CDR3: CASSYQGQEDSPLHF; J: TRBJ1-6; V: TRBV5-1
CDR3: CASSYRPGNTIYF; J: TRBJ1-3; V: TRBV12-3/TRBV12-4
CDR3: CASSRAGGTEAFF; J: TRBJ1-1; V: TRBV19
CDR3: CASSLGTPGTQYF; J: TRBJ2-5; V: TRBV28
CDR3: CACGITRGNTIYF; J: TRBJ1-3; V: TRBV30
CDR3: CASRKGGGRTDTQYF; J: TRBJ2-3; V: TRBV9
CDR3: CSARATTNEKLFF; J: TRBJ1-4; V: TRBV20-1
CDR3: CASLIQGAGETQYF; J: TRBJ2-5; V: TRBV18
CDR3: CASSLEAGGFYNEQFF; J: TRBJ2-1; V: TRBV7-2
CDR3: CASSLALAGGRDTQYF; J: TRBJ2-3; V: TRBV5-1
CDR3: CASSPGLATDTQYF; J: TRBJ2-3; V: TRBV7-2
CDR3: CASREGQGGDYGYTF; J: TRBJ1-2; V: TRBV6-5
CDR3: CASSQGQGSNQPQHF; J: TRBJ1-5; V: TRBV5-1
CDR3: CSGRGGAPEKLFF; J: TRBJ1-4; V: TRBV29-1
CDR3: CASSSSTDIASFF; J: TRBJ1-1; V: TRBV5-8
CDR3: CASSRGTGELFF; J: TRBJ2-2; V: TRBV12-3/TRBV12-4
CDR3: CASSWGRGGVSPLHF; J: TRBJ1-6; V: TRBV5-8
CDR3: CSVGSFEQFF; J: TRBJ2-1; V: TRBV29-1
CDR3: CASSLRVLGSDTEAFF; J: TRBJ1-1; V: TRBV5-1
CDR3: CASSLGLANTGELFF; J: TRBJ2-2; V: TRBV5-1
CDR3: CASSQDHEGRGYTF; J: TRBJ1-2; V: TRBV3-1/TRBV3-2
CDR3: CSAVGETQYF; J: TRBJ2-5; V: TRBV20-1
CDR3: CASSLAASGVGENEQFF; J: TRBJ2-1; V: TRBV7-2
CDR3: CASREQGEQNTEAFF; J: TRBJ1-1; V: TRBV5-1
CDR3: CATSRGQGGTEAFF; J: TRBJ1-1; V: TRBV24-1
CDR3: CATTSLEYNEQFF; J: TRBJ2-1; V: TRBV15
CDR3: CASSLVGGQSGNTIYF; J: TRBJ1-3; V: TRBV5-1